This T cell receptor beta chain was obtained from a study of T cell responses to AZD1222 COVID-19 vaccine. Study outcomes and limitations: Just six AZD1222 recipients tested seropositive at baseline.

Trimming left V 6 bases short and J 8 bases short, with 17 bases between. The CDR3 is made up of 13 amino acids. Germline V gene sequence: CDR1 SGHDT, CDR2 YYEEEE. The method was immunoSEQ multiplex PCR; TCRdb's version includes in-frame clones alone and lacks a portion of them. The sample includes more than 95,000 clones, approximately 88% of them seen just once. With regard to this clone: Its target is not known.

The specimen comprised peripheral blood, sampled on day 0 of AZD1222 vaccination. The chain carries TRBV5-6 and TRBJ1-1; no reliable D call. This clonotype was obtained from an adult in good health. The CDR3 loop reads CASTSFLDREAFF. The CDR3 DNA is TGTGCCAGCACTTCCTTTTTAGATAGAGAAGCTTTCTTT.